Presented here are 32 T cell receptor beta chains from one specimen sequenced in a study of T cells after yellow fever vaccination. In TCRdb, the 5' RACE reads were re-called with MiXCR into one record per CDR3 protein. The data contain 400,000 or so distinct CDR3 sequences, 11% of them singletons. The specimen was PBMCs, collected on the day of the first yellow fever vaccination. These receptors were collected from a man in his late teens or twenties who received the YFV17D yellow fever vaccine.

This clonotype appeared once. The gene calls are TRBV6-1 and TRBJ2-3; 9 bases fit TRBD1. V lost 6 bases and J lost 4; bases outside the gene matches: 5. The CDR3 contains 14 residues. The germline gives CDR1 MNHNS, CDR2 SASEGT. The DNA of the CDR3 is TGTGCCAGCAGCGGGACAGGGTGGGCAGATACGCAGTATTTT. Residues: CASSGTGWADTQYF.

CDR3 sequence: CASSLEGGGAKDTQYF. For the CDR3, the DNA is TGTGCCAGCAGCTTAGAGGGCGGGGGGGCCAAAGATACGCAGTATTTT. This chain joins TRBV7-9 and TRBJ2-3, with 9 bases lining up with TRBD2. Germline CDR1 is SEHNR and CDR2 is FQNEAQ (reference sequence). CDR3 length: 16 amino acids. V lost 1 base and J lost 5; bases outside the gene matches: 7.

The chain is built from TRBV19 and TRBJ2-1; 12 positions match TRBD2. V lost 6 bases, J lost 8 bases, and 8 bases stayed unmatched. The CDR3 runs 15 residues. Germline lookup yields CDR1 LNHDA and CDR2 SQIVND (reference sequence). Here the CDR3 DNA reads TGTGCCAGTAGGCTTACTAGCGGGGGGATCGATGAGCAGTTCTTC. Translation gives CASRLTSGGIDEQFF.

This clonotype was found a few times. V is TRBV6-1 and J is TRBJ2-3; D perhaps matches TRBD2 (6 bases). The CDR3 covers 14 residues. Trimming shortened V by 8 bases and J by 4 bases, and 16 bases separated the two germline ends. Germline CDR1 and CDR2: MNHNS and SASEGT. CDR3 sequence reads: CASGWDSGADTQYF. In nucleotides, the CDR3 is TGTGCCAGCGGGTGGGACTCGGGAGCAGATACGCAGTATTTT.

The table lists this clonotype with a few counts. This chain links TRBV18 with TRBJ2-7; D gene ambiguous. The CDR3 has 14 residues. Germline V CDR1 and CDR2: KGHSH, LQKENI. With 1 base removed from V and 5 bases from J, the gap between germline ends came to 12 bases. CDR3 nucleotide sequence: TGTGCCAGCTCACCACGGTGGTCCCCTGACGAGCAGTACGTC. Its translation is CASSPRWSPDEQYV.

V usage is TRBV4-1 and J usage is TRBJ2-5; no firm D call. Trimming cost V 7 bases and J 1 base, with 10 bases left between them. The CDR3 covers 13 residues. CDR1 and CDR2 from the germline V gene are MGHRA and YSYEKL. The CDR3 spells CASNKGGQETQYF. CDR3 in DNA: TGCGCCAGCAATAAGGGCGGCCAAGAGACCCAGTACTTC.

The chain is built from TRBV27 and TRBJ1-2; a possible D gene is TRBD1 (6 bases). Per the germline V gene, CDR1 is MNHEY and CDR2 is SMNVEV (reference sequence). Trimming took off 3 bases at V and 4 bases at J, with 27 bases between the two ends. This CDR3 region has 19 residues. For the CDR3, the DNA is TGTGCCAGCAGTTTCTGGGGGGGCGAGGCCCTTACCGGGGGCTATGGCTACACCTTC. The encoded protein is CASSFWGGEALTGGYGYTF.

This clonotype was detected only a few times. J is TRBJ2-2 and V is TRBV5-1; no clear D. This CDR3 spans 13 amino acids. The germline V gene has CDR1 SGHRS and CDR2 YFSETQ. V dropped 1 base and J dropped 8 bases, with 9 bases sitting between them. The CDR3 nucleotides are TGCGCCAGCAGCTTGTACCCGTCGGGGGAGCTGTTTTTT. This codes for CASSLYPSGELFF.

The V and J genes are TRBV5-1 and TRBJ2-3; a possible D gene is TRBD1 (6 bases). This CDR3 is built from 15 residues. Trimming stripped 2 bases from V and 1 base from J, with 11 bases between. The germline V gene encodes CDR1 SGHRS and CDR2 YFSETQ. CDR3: CASSFWQGRTDTQYF. CDR3 coding DNA: TGCGCCAGCAGCTTCTGGCAGGGGCGCACAGATACGCAGTATTTT.

A few counts support this clonotype. The CDR3 sequence: CASSSYRGSDTGELFF. The CDR3 bases are TGTGCCAGCAGCTCATACAGGGGTTCGGACACCGGGGAGCTGTTTTTT. The chain has TRBV11-2 and TRBJ2-2, with TRBD1 matching 7 bases. There are 16 residues in the CDR3. Trimming took 4 bases from V and 3 from J; bases not matched to a gene: 8. CDR1 SGHAT and CDR2 FQNNGV come from the germline V gene.

This clonotype was observed many times. The rearrangement links TRBV20-1 to TRBJ2-3; D gene ambiguous. This CDR3 has 9 residues. Germline values: CDR1 DFQATT, CDR2 SNEGSKA (reference sequence). V lost 7 bases to trimming and J lost 4 bases, with 3 bases between them. The DNA for the CDR3 is TGCAGTGACTCAGATACGCAGTATTTT. This translates into CSDSDTQYF.

This clonotype was seen at least ten times. The V call is TRBV20-1, the J call TRBJ1-1; no definite D call. V dropped 3 bases and J dropped 3 bases, with 8 bases sitting between them. Germline CDR1 reads DFQATT; CDR2 reads SNEGSKA (reference sequence). This CDR3 region has 12 residues. This CDR3 is CSARGGYTEAFF. The CDR3, as DNA: TGCAGTGCTAGGGGTGGGTACACTGAAGCTTTCTTT.

The genes are TRBV20-1 and TRBJ1-4, with unresolved D. CDR3 length: 13 residues. Trimming removed 0 bases at V and 15 bases at J, with 17 bases between. Germline V gives CDR1 DFQATT, CDR2 SNEGSKA (reference sequence). The CDR3 bases are TGCAGTGCTAGAGATGGACTGACCTTAAGGTTGTTTTTT. Translated, it gives CSARDGLTLRLFF.

V gene TRBV10-3 combines with J gene TRBJ1-2; possible D gene TRBD1, 6 bases. Trimming cost V 10 bases and J 0 bases, with 12 bases left between them. The CDR3 runs to 13 residues. The germline gives CDR1 ENHRY, CDR2 SYGVKD. CDR3 in amino acids: CATRDTTNYGYTF. The CDR3 bases are TGTGCCACCCGGGACACCACTAACTATGGCTACACCTTC.

The rearrangement links TRBV29-1 to TRBJ2-1; TRBD2 agrees at 8 bases. Per the germline V gene, CDR1 is SQVTM and CDR2 is ANQGSEA. The trim removed 7 bases at V and 4 bases at J, leaving 9 bases unmatched. CDR3 length: 14 residues. The CDR3 DNA reads as TGCAGCGCCCGCCGGGGGGGGGGGTACAATGAGCAGTTCTTC. The encoded protein is CSARRGGGYNEQFF.

The rearrangement joins TRBV4-1 to TRBJ2-5; D is perhaps TRBD2 (6 bases). The CDR3 consists of 16 residues. The germline V and J ends were trimmed by 1 base and 1 base, with 13 bases remaining between them. Germline CDR1 and CDR2: MGHRA and YSYEKL. The DNA of the CDR3 is TGCGCCAGCAGCCAAGTGGGTCTAGCGAGCCAAGAGACCCAGTACTTC. This gives the protein CASSQVGLASQETQYF.

To note about this clonotype: The junction does not match germline at one end; this may be a read error. V gene TRBV7-9 combines with J gene TRBJ2-3; D is uncertain. Germline V lookup: CDR1 SEHNR, CDR2 FQNEAQ (reference sequence). CDR3 length: 16 residues. The CDR3 here is CASSLVSLVTTDTPYF. CDR3 nucleotides: TGTGCCAGCAGCTTAGTCAGTCTGGTAACTACAGATACGCCGTATTTT.

In its sample, this clonotype was seen a few times. The chain is built from TRBV5-4 and TRBJ2-1; the D gene could be TRBD1 or TRBD2 (5 bases each). The V gene's germline CDR1 is SGHNT and CDR2 YYREEE (reference sequence). Trimming stripped 4 bases from V and 1 base from J, with 12 bases between. The CDR3 extends over 15 amino acids. CDR3 bases: TGTGCCAGCAGCGGGGGAACCGCTTCCTACAATGAGCAGTTCTTC. Amino acids: CASSGGTASYNEQFF.

This clonotype was found a few times. A read error may account for a junction end that differs from germline. The CDR3, as DNA: TGTGCCAGCAGCACAGGACCGGGATTACATTTT. Amino acid sequence: CASSTGPGLHF. The chain recombines TRBV5-6 with TRBJ2-3, with D perhaps matching TRBD1 or TRBD2 (5 bases each). Germline CDR1 and CDR2: SGHDT and YYEEEE. The CDR3 extends over 11 amino acids.

This clonotype was seen a few times. This sequence joins TRBV7-2 and TRBJ1-6; 7 bases are a match to TRBD1. The trim removed 5 bases at V and 14 bases at J, leaving 9 bases unmatched. The CDR3 is made up of 13 amino acids. Germline V gene data show CDR1 as SGHTA and CDR2 as FQGNSA. The CDR3 coding sequence is TGTGCCAGCAGCCCGGGACAGCCTCCAGCCCTCCACTTT. Protein: CASSPGQPPALHF.

This clonotype appeared a few times. The gene calls are TRBV12-3 or TRBV12-4 and TRBJ2-1; either TRBD1 or TRBD2 may supply D (6 bases each). V was pared by 3 bases and J by 7 bases, with 19 bases between. This CDR3 comprises 16 residues. CDR3 DNA: TGTGCCAGCAGTTTTTGGGGGGCGGGCCAGGGGAATGAGCAGTTCTTC. Translating gives CASSFWGAGQGNEQFF.

This clonotype was counted only a few times. The rearrangement uses TRBV2 and TRBJ1-3, with TRBD1 matching 7 bases. CDR3 size: 15 residues. Trimming at V came to 6 bases and at J to 3 bases, leaving 8 bases not matched to a gene. The V gene's germline CDR1 is SNHLY and CDR2 FYNNEI. The CDR3 nucleotides are TGTGCCAGCAGCGCACAACAGGGGAGTGGAAACACCATATATTTT. Translation: CASSAQQGSGNTIYF.

This clonotype showed up just a few times. This sequence joins TRBV29-1 and TRBJ1-4; D gene unclear. The CDR3 covers 14 residues. Trimming shortened V by 7 bases and J by 6 bases, and 18 bases separated the two germline ends. Germline V gives CDR1 SQVTM, CDR2 ANQGSEA. Here the CDR3 DNA reads TGCAGCGCCAGAATCACAGAGACCGATGAAAAACTGTTTTTT. It codes for CSARITETDEKLFF.

This clonotype appeared a few times. The chain joins TRBV7-2 to TRBJ1-4; 8 bases match TRBD1. This CDR3 has 11 residues. Per the germline V gene, CDR1 is SGHTA and CDR2 is FQGNSA. V lost 5 bases, J lost 12 bases, and 2 bases stayed unmatched. CDR3 loop: CASSLGQELFF. In DNA form, the CDR3 reads TGTGCCAGCAGCCTGGGACAGGAACTGTTTTTT.

This clonotype was counted many times. The chain carries TRBV12-3 or TRBV12-4 and TRBJ2-4; 8 nucleotides match TRBD2. V was pared by 5 bases and J by 3 bases, with 9 bases of the junction left unmatched. CDR3 size: 16 residues. CDR3 loop: CASSPGIGGDKNIQYF. The CDR3 DNA is TGTGCCAGCAGTCCCGGGATCGGGGGGGACAAAAACATTCAGTACTTC.

This clonotype occurred a few times. The V call is TRBV10-3, the J call TRBJ2-3; D gene uncertain. V was trimmed by 2 bases and J by 9 bases, leaving 12 bases between them. CDR1 is ENHRY and CDR2 is SYGVKD in the germline V gene. The CDR3 has 13 residues. CDR3 residues: CAISEMPPGTQYF. CDR3 nucleotide sequence: TGTGCCATCAGTGAGATGCCGCCCGGCACGCAGTATTTT.

This clonotype was detected only a few times. The chain employs TRBV5-1 and TRBJ2-6, with D unclear. The germline V gene encodes CDR1 SGHRS and CDR2 YFSETQ. The ends were cut back, 0 bases at V and 0 bases at J, with 7 bases in the middle. The CDR3 spans 16 residues. As DNA, the CDR3 is TGCGCCAGCAGCTTGGACAGCCCCTCTGGGGCCAACGTCCTGACTTTC. Its protein product is CASSLDSPSGANVLTF.

The V gene is TRBV21-1, the J gene TRBJ1-1. TRBV21-1 has pseudogene status. This CDR3 contains 12 residues. CDR3 protein: CASSKDGTEAFF. The DNA of the CDR3 is TGTGCCAGCAGCAAAGATGGCACTGAAGCTTTCTTT.

The sample holds a few counts of this clonotype. The chain employs TRBV7-3 and TRBJ1-2; D unclear. This CDR3 has 13 residues. Trimming took 0 bases from V and 4 from J, leaving 6 bases between them. Germline V gene lookup returns CDR1 SGHTA and CDR2 FQGTGA. The CDR3 region has the DNA TGTGCCAGCAGCTTAACGGACGGCTATGGCTACACCTTC. This sequence encodes CASSLTDGYGYTF.

The gene calls are TRBV18 and TRBJ2-2; no clear D. Between the trimmed V and J ends, which lost 2 bases and 0 bases, there was a span of 16 bases. CDR3 length: 18 residues. The germline V gene encodes CDR1 KGHSH and CDR2 LQKENI. CDR3 loop: CASSPRARTDTNTGELFF. Here the CDR3 DNA reads TGTGCCAGCTCACCAAGGGCACGGACCGACACGAACACCGGGGAGCTGTTTTTT.

The chain recombines TRBV27 with TRBJ2-7; D is tentatively TRBD1 or TRBD2 (6 bases each). Germline values: CDR1 MNHEY, CDR2 SMNVEV (reference sequence). The CDR3 has 13 residues. The V end lost 5 bases, the J end lost 3 bases, and 11 bases lay between the germline ends. The CDR3 loop reads CASSHGGYYEQYF. CDR3 DNA sequence: TGTGCCAGCAGTCACGGGGGCTACTACGAGCAGTACTTC.

This chain connects TRBV30 to TRBJ1-2; D gene uncertain. This CDR3 spans 12 amino acids. V was trimmed by 4 bases and J by 2 bases, leaving 8 bases between them. CDR1 is GTSNPN, CDR2 SVGIG, per germline (reference sequence). The CDR3 reads CAWTTPNYGYTF. The CDR3 nucleotides are TGTGCCTGGACTACTCCCAACTATGGCTACACCTTC.